Reported below is one T cell receptor beta chain. This entry comes from a study of control samples from healthy donors and cancer patients. This CDR3 region has 11 residues. Trimming pared 6 bases from V and 12 bases from J, leaving 12 bases between. Germline CDR1 MNHEY, CDR2 SVGAGI. The repertoire was sequenced with immunoSEQ multiplex PCR; TCRdb's copy has only in-frame clones and lacks some. Here the sample spans 120,000 to 150,000 clones, roughly 90% being singletons. The clonotype was recovered from a young man in good health. Material: blood. The chain uses TRBV6-5 and TRBJ2-1; a weak D match, TRBD2 (5 bases). DNA for the CDR3: TGTGCCAGCAGCGACCGGAGGTCGCAGTTCTTC. Protein: CASSDRRSQFF.